Only a few counts were recorded for the clone carrying this TCR beta chain. The CDR3 length is 12 residues. Germline CDR1 LGHNA, CDR2 YNFKEQ. Trimming removed 4 bases at V and 4 bases at J, with 8 bases between. This entry is derived from a study of blood T cell repertoires in COVID-19. Study as a whole: From T cells, B-cell-depleted T cells, or PBMCs came the material, which was cDNA or gDNA.

Authors' processing steps: Estimation of nucleated cell counts relied on the amplification of reference gene primers. Libraries were prepared by immunoSEQ multiplex PCR; TCRdb keeps only in-frame clonotypes and omits some of them. The V and J calls and the clone size are those of that table, but D and trimming were determined from the DNA. The sample holds some 400,000 clones; 85% to 90% are singletons and the top ten take 0.9% to 1.2%. Participant ages covered roughly 18 to 89 years across 25 or so US areas. Recovered status applied to Cohort 3 donors who had two consecutive negative PCRs. It also applied to those with clearance or with symptom resolution.

The TCR originated in a man aged 25-45 years who had recovered from COVID-19. The sequenced material came from PBMCs or T cells enriched from blood (not recorded which). The J gene is TRBJ2-7, the V gene TRBV4-2; D is unclear. The CDR3 here is CASSLERYEQYF. CDR3 bases: TGTGCCAGCAGCCTCGAGCGTTACGAGCAGTACTTC.